Following are 14 T cell receptor beta chains from one sample sequenced in a study of STAT3 mutations in large granular lymphocyte leukemia. Method: immunoSEQ multiplex PCR; TCRdb's copy keeps in-frame clones and lacks some. The table shows about 19,000 clones, with around 92% occurring only once. What these receptors recognize is not known. Overall study findings and caveats: In T-cell large granular lymphocyte leukemia, about half of patients showed multiple immunodominant subclonotypes.

The sequenced sample was peripheral blood mononuclear cells. Receptors were obtained from a man between 60 and 75 years old with T-cell large granular lymphocyte leukemia. Some clones in this sample may be carry-over from other donors' samples.

Regarding this clone: This specimen includes other DNA sequences encoding the same CDR3. The J gene is TRBJ1-2, the V gene TRBV13; unclear D gene. Germline CDR1 is PRHDT and CDR2 is FYEKMQ (reference sequence). The CDR3 length is 12 residues. Deletions cut 0 bases from V and 8 bases from J, with 7 bases between. Written as DNA, the CDR3 is TGTGCCAGCAGCTTAGGGCCTAGCGGCTACACCTTC. It translates to CASSLGPSGYTF.

V is TRBV18 and J is TRBJ2-7; 7 bases map to TRBD1. Trimming at V came to 10 bases and at J to 3 bases, leaving 9 bases not matched to a gene. The germline CDR1 and CDR2 sequences are KGHSH and LQKENI. The CDR3 loop spans 13 amino acids. CDR3 loop: CATTSGQIYEQYF. DNA of the CDR3: TGTGCCACCACATCGGGACAGATCTACGAGCAGTACTTC. Variable domain in full (rest from reference TRBV18 and TRBJ2-7): NAGVMQNPRHLVRRRGQEARLRCSPMKGHSHVYWYRQLPEEGLKFMVYLQKENIIDESGMPKERFSAEFPKEGPSILRIQQVVRGDSAAYFCATTSGQIYEQYFGPGTRLTVT.

V gene TRBV10-2 combines with J gene TRBJ1-1; possible D gene TRBD1, 5 bases. In germline, CDR1 is WSHSY, CDR2 SAAADI. The CDR3 covers 14 residues. Trimming shortened V by 4 bases and J by 3 bases, and 12 bases separated the two germline ends. The CDR3 protein is CASSGGGVHTEAFF. The DNA of the CDR3 is TGCGCCAGCAGTGGGGGAGGGGTTCACACTGAAGCTTTCTTT.

V gene TRBV30 combines with J gene TRBJ2-3; no clear D gene. The V and J ends lost 0 bases and 4 bases respectively, with 11 bases between them. The CDR3 is 14 amino acids. In germline, CDR1 is GTSNPN, CDR2 SVGIG (reference sequence). The CDR3 region has the DNA TGTGCCTGGAGTGTGCGGATTGGGGCAGATACGCAGTATTTT. It specifies CAWSVRIGADTQYF.

This chain connects TRBV6-4 to TRBJ2-7; the D is unclear. V dropped 5 bases and J dropped 3 bases, with 17 bases sitting between them. From germline, CDR1 is MRHNA and CDR2 SNTAGT. CDR3 size: 15 residues. The CDR3 nucleotides read TGTGCCAGCAGTTCCTCGGAGCAACGCAACTACGAGCAGTACTTC. It specifies CASSSSEQRNYEQYF.

The V gene is TRBV7-9, the J gene TRBJ2-7; possibly TRBD1 for D (6 bases). CDR3 length: 12 residues. V lost 5 bases and J lost 2, with 7 bases in between. Germline V gene data show CDR1 as SEHNR and CDR2 as FQNEAQ (reference sequence). This chain's CDR3 is CASSRGTYEQYF. The CDR3 DNA follows: TGTGCCAGCAGCAGGGGGACCTACGAGCAGTACTTC.

This sequence joins TRBV10-2 and TRBJ2-7, with D uncertain. Deletions cut 2 bases from V and 1 base from J, with 6 bases between. CDR1 is WSHSY and CDR2 is SAAADI in the germline V gene. The CDR3 totals 13 residues. The CDR3, as DNA: TGCGCCAGCAGTGAGCAGCCTTCCTACGAGCAGTACTTC. This gives the protein CASSEQPSYEQYF.

The gene calls are TRBV6-5 and TRBJ1-2; TRBD1 might be the D (5 bases). CDR1 and CDR2 from the germline V gene are MNHEY and SVGAGI. Trimming cost V 8 bases and J 1 base, with 14 bases left between them. The CDR3 contains 14 residues. This chain's CDR3 is CASGRWDYNYGYTF. The CDR3 nucleotides read TGTGCCAGCGGACGATGGGACTATAACTATGGCTACACCTTC.

The chain is built from TRBV29-1 and TRBJ2-3, with TRBD1 as a possible D gene (6 bases). Germline V gene sequence: CDR1 SQVTM, CDR2 ANQGSEA. This CDR3 contains 14 residues. V lost 6 bases, J lost 1 base, and 14 bases lay in between. CDR3 sequence (DNA): TGCAGCGTGGAACAGGGTCCGGGCACAGATACGCAGTATTTT. Its protein product is CSVEQGPGTDTQYF.

In DNA, the CDR3 is TGTGCCAGCTCACCACTGGGGACGGGAACCACTGAAGCTTTCTTT. Translated: CASSPLGTGTTEAFF. The chain employs TRBV18 and TRBJ1-1; a possible D gene is TRBD1 (5 bases). CDR1 and CDR2 from the germline V gene are KGHSH and LQKENI. Trimming cost V 1 base and J 4 bases, with 13 bases left between them. This CDR3 has 15 residues.

The chain carries TRBV7-3 and TRBJ2-3; no clear D gene. The germline CDR1 and CDR2 sequences are SGHTA and FQGTGA. V dropped 3 bases and J dropped 7 bases, with 5 bases sitting between them. This CDR3 contains 11 residues. The CDR3 sequence: CASSLRNTQYF. The DNA of the CDR3 is TGTGCCAGCAGCTTGCGGAATACGCAGTATTTT.

This chain uses TRBV7-2 with TRBJ1-6; TRBD1 matches at 8 bases. This CDR3 has 15 residues. The V gene's germline CDR1 is SGHTA and CDR2 FQGNSA. After removal of 5 bases from V and 7 bases from J, the junction contained 7 bases not matched to a gene. DNA for the CDR3: TGTGCCAGCAGCCCGCCGACAGGGGTGAATTCACCCCTCCACTTT. This codes for CASSPPTGVNSPLHF.

This chain uses TRBV7-9 with TRBJ1-4; D perhaps matches TRBD1 (5 bases). V was shortened by 5 bases and J by 0 bases, with 7 bases between the two germline ends. This CDR3 region has 14 residues. The germline V gene has CDR1 SEHNR and CDR2 FQNEAQ (reference sequence). CDR3 DNA: TGTGCCAGCAGCCCGGGGGCAACTAATGAAAAACTGTTTTTT. This sequence encodes CASSPGATNEKLFF.

The rearrangement joins TRBV28 to TRBJ2-7; 12 nucleotides line up with TRBD2. In germline, CDR1 is MDHEN, CDR2 SYDVKM. The CDR3 is 16 amino acids. The trim removed 6 bases at V and 8 bases at J, leaving 14 bases unmatched. The DNA of the CDR3 is TGTGCCAGCAGCCCCCGGACTAGCGGGACCCTTGGGAAGCAGTACTTC. Translated: CASSPRTSGTLGKQYF.